Listed below are T cell receptor beta chains from one sample, sequenced in a study of blood T cell repertoires in COVID-19. The repertoire was sequenced with immunoSEQ multiplex PCR; TCRdb's copy has only in-frame clones and lacks some. The sample carries just over 300,000 clones, around 84% recorded once. Sequencing input: PBMCs or T cells enriched from blood (not recorded which). The receptors come from a man aged 30 to 45 who had recovered from COVID-19. The CDR3 runs from the conserved cysteine through the conserved F or W. D genes are given only for firm matches. Only some rows state a clone size, as once, few, many or a class for expanded clones.

j_gene: TRBJ2-3; abundance: NA; len: 15; v_gene: TRBV11-2; d_gene: NA; CDR3nt: TGTGCCAGCAGGTCGACAGACTCGTACACAGATACGCAGTATTTT; CDR3aa: CASRSTDSYTDTQYF
j_gene: TRBJ2-3; abundance: NA; len: 14; v_gene: TRBV3-1/TRBV3-2; d_gene: TRBD2; CDR3nt: TGTGCCAGCAGCCATCTAGCGGCCACAGATACGCAGTATTTT; CDR3aa: CASSHLAATDTQYF
j_gene: TRBJ2-3; abundance: NA; len: 15; v_gene: TRBV11-3; d_gene: TRBD2; CDR3nt: TGTGCCAGTTCCCCGGGACTAGCCACGTCCGATACGCAGTATTTT; CDR3aa: CASSPGLATSDTQYF
j_gene: TRBJ1-1; abundance: NA; len: 13; v_gene: TRBV7-9; d_gene: NA; CDR3nt: TGTGCCAGCAGCTTAGCGCAGGGGACTGAAGCTTTCTTT; CDR3aa: CASSLAQGTEAFF
j_gene: TRBJ2-7; abundance: once; len: 13; v_gene: TRBV19; d_gene: NA; CDR3nt: TGTGCCAGTAGTAAAGGGACTGACTACGAGCAGTACTTC; CDR3aa: CASSKGTDYEQYF
j_gene: TRBJ2-7; abundance: NA; len: 13; v_gene: TRBV10-3; d_gene: NA; CDR3nt: TGTGCCATCAGTGCCGACAGGTCTGACGAGCAGTACTTC; CDR3aa: CAISADRSDEQYF
j_gene: TRBJ2-7; abundance: once; len: 11; v_gene: TRBV20-1; d_gene: TRBD1; CDR3nt: TGCAGTGGTCCCGGGACAGGAGAGCAGTACTTC; CDR3aa: CSGPGTGEQYF
j_gene: TRBJ1-5; abundance: NA; len: 14; v_gene: TRBV7-8; d_gene: TRBD1; CDR3nt: TGTGCCAGCAGCCCTAACAGGGGCCTAGGGCCCCAGCATTTT; CDR3aa: CASSPNRGLGPQHF
j_gene: TRBJ2-3; abundance: NA; len: 14; v_gene: TRBV11-2; d_gene: NA; CDR3nt: TGTGCCAGCAGCGTTGGGACTAGCACAGATACGCAGTATTTT; CDR3aa: CASSVGTSTDTQYF
j_gene: TRBJ2-1; abundance: NA; len: 13; v_gene: TRBV5-1; d_gene: NA; CDR3nt: TGCGCCAGCAGCTTGGCAGGACAGATAGAGCAGTTCTTC; CDR3aa: CASSLAGQIEQFF
j_gene: TRBJ1-4; abundance: few; len: 17; v_gene: TRBV7-9; d_gene: TRBD1; CDR3nt: TGTGCCAGCAGCCCGCCGAAGGGGGGCAGGGGGGAGGAAAAACTGTTTTTT; CDR3aa: CASSPPKGGRGEEKLFF
j_gene: TRBJ2-5; abundance: NA; len: 17; v_gene: TRBV14; d_gene: TRBD1; CDR3nt: TGTGCCAGCAGCCATCCCTTCGGGACAGGGGGCGACGAGACCCAGTACTTC; CDR3aa: CASSHPFGTGGDETQYF
j_gene: TRBJ1-3; abundance: NA; len: 14; v_gene: TRBV2; d_gene: TRBD1; CDR3nt: TGTGCCAGCAGATGGGACAGGTCAGGAAACACCATATATTTT; CDR3aa: CASRWDRSGNTIYF
j_gene: TRBJ2-2; abundance: NA; len: 16; v_gene: TRBV5-1; d_gene: TRBD2; CDR3nt: TGCGCCAGCAGCTTGACTAGCGGGACGAACACCGGGGAGCTGTTTTTT; CDR3aa: CASSLTSGTNTGELFF
j_gene: TRBJ2-7; abundance: NA; len: 13; v_gene: TRBV29-1; d_gene: NA; CDR3nt: TGCAGCGGTAACGTGGGGGGTACCTACGAGCAGTACTTC; CDR3aa: CSGNVGGTYEQYF
j_gene: TRBJ2-1; abundance: NA; len: 16; v_gene: TRBV7-8; d_gene: TRBD2; CDR3nt: TGTGCCAGCAGCTTACTTCTAGCGGGACAAGACAATGAGCAGTTCTTC; CDR3aa: CASSLLLAGQDNEQFF
j_gene: TRBJ2-2; abundance: NA; len: 13; v_gene: TRBV5-3; d_gene: NA; CDR3nt: TGTGCCAGAAGCTGCGATTGCACCGGGGAGCTGTTTTTT; CDR3aa: CARSCDCTGELFF
j_gene: TRBJ1-4; abundance: NA; len: 15; v_gene: TRBV18; d_gene: NA; CDR3nt: TGTGCCAGCTCACCACCGGGTGCAGGGTATGAAAAACTGTTTTTT; CDR3aa: CASSPPGAGYEKLFF
j_gene: TRBJ2-5; abundance: NA; len: 20; v_gene: TRBV5-1; d_gene: TRBD1; CDR3nt: TGCGCCAGCAGCTTGGGGGACAGGGGGTACGATACTAGGATACAAGAGACCCAGTACTTC; CDR3aa: CASSLGDRGYDTRIQETQYF
j_gene: TRBJ2-7; abundance: NA; len: 17; v_gene: TRBV4-1; d_gene: NA; CDR3nt: TGCGCCAGCAGCCAGGGGGTGGGGACAAGTTCGACCTACGAGCAGTACTTC; CDR3aa: CASSQGVGTSSTYEQYF
j_gene: TRBJ1-2; abundance: NA; len: 14; v_gene: TRBV18; d_gene: NA; CDR3nt: TGTGCCAGCTCACCACCGGGGGCGCGGGATGGCTACACCTTC; CDR3aa: CASSPPGARDGYTF
j_gene: TRBJ1-1; abundance: NA; len: 12; v_gene: TRBV6-5; d_gene: NA; CDR3nt: TGTGCCAGCAGTATCAGAGGAAGTGAAGCTTTCTTT; CDR3aa: CASSIRGSEAFF
j_gene: TRBJ1-2; abundance: few; len: 14; v_gene: TRBV6-5; d_gene: TRBD1; CDR3nt: TGTGCCAGCAGTTACACAGGACAGGGGGGAGGCTACACCTTC; CDR3aa: CASSYTGQGGGYTF
j_gene: TRBJ2-7; abundance: many; len: 16; v_gene: TRBV28; d_gene: NA; CDR3nt: TGTGCCAGCAGTTTGCCACGGACCGGGGTAGGGTACGAGCAGTACTTC; CDR3aa: CASSLPRTGVGYEQYF
j_gene: TRBJ1-4; abundance: NA; len: 16; v_gene: TRBV6-1; d_gene: NA; CDR3nt: TGTGCCAGCAGGGAAAGGAGTATTGCAACTAATGAAAAACTGTTTTTT; CDR3aa: CASRERSIATNEKLFF
j_gene: TRBJ2-5; abundance: NA; len: 17; v_gene: TRBV4-1; d_gene: NA; CDR3nt: TGCGCCAGCAGCCAACTACCACCGGGACTCCAAGTCGAGACCCAGTACTTC; CDR3aa: CASSQLPPGLQVETQYF
j_gene: TRBJ2-5; abundance: NA; len: 13; v_gene: TRBV6-4; d_gene: NA; CDR3nt: TGTGCCAGCAGCGCCGTCGGGGGAGAGACCCAGTACTTC; CDR3aa: CASSAVGGETQYF
j_gene: TRBJ1-5; abundance: NA; len: 16; v_gene: TRBV5-6; d_gene: NA; CDR3nt: TGTGCCAGCAGCTCTCACGCAGGGGCACTAAATCAGCCCCAGCATTTT; CDR3aa: CASSSHAGALNQPQHF
j_gene: TRBJ1-1; abundance: NA; len: 14; v_gene: TRBV16; d_gene: NA; CDR3nt: TGTGCCAGCAGCCAATTGCACATGAACACTGAAGCTTTCTTT; CDR3aa: CASSQLHMNTEAFF
j_gene: TRBJ1-2; abundance: NA; len: 13; v_gene: TRBV30; d_gene: NA; CDR3nt: TGTGCCTGGAGCCTGACAGAGAACTATGGCTACACCTTC; CDR3aa: CAWSLTENYGYTF
j_gene: TRBJ1-1; abundance: NA; len: 15; v_gene: TRBV4-2; d_gene: TRBD1; CDR3nt: TGTGCCAGCAGCCCTAGGACAGGGCTGAGCACTGAAGCTTTCTTT; CDR3aa: CASSPRTGLSTEAFF
j_gene: TRBJ1-2; abundance: NA; len: 15; v_gene: TRBV6-5; d_gene: NA; CDR3nt: TGTGCCAGCAGTTCCCTACGACAGACAGCCTATGGCTACACCTTC; CDR3aa: CASSSLRQTAYGYTF
j_gene: TRBJ1-3; abundance: NA; len: 15; v_gene: TRBV7-9; d_gene: NA; CDR3nt: TGTGCCAGCAGCCCAGTTTCAGGAATCTCGAACACCATATATTTT; CDR3aa: CASSPVSGISNTIYF
j_gene: TRBJ1-3; abundance: NA; len: 15; v_gene: TRBV9; d_gene: NA; CDR3nt: TGTGCCAGCAGCCCCGTGGGAGGTGCTGGAAACACCATATATTTT; CDR3aa: CASSPVGGAGNTIYF
j_gene: TRBJ2-1; abundance: few; len: 16; v_gene: TRBV2; d_gene: NA; CDR3nt: TGTGCCAGCAGTGTAGAGCGGAGCGCTACTTACAATGAGCAGTTCTTC; CDR3aa: CASSVERSATYNEQFF
j_gene: TRBJ2-1; abundance: NA; len: 15; v_gene: TRBV11-3; d_gene: TRBD2; CDR3nt: TGTGCCAGCAGCTTACGTAGCGGCGGGAGGACTGAGCAGTTCTTC; CDR3aa: CASSLRSGGRTEQFF
j_gene: TRBJ2-2; abundance: NA; len: 15; v_gene: TRBV5-4; d_gene: TRBD2; CDR3nt: TGTGCCAGCAGCTTGACTAGCGGGGACACCGGGGAGCTGTTTTTT; CDR3aa: CASSLTSGDTGELFF
j_gene: TRBJ2-6; abundance: few; len: 19; v_gene: TRBV11-3; d_gene: NA; CDR3nt: TGTGCCAGCAGCTTAGCAGGGACTTTCCCCTACTCTGGGGCCAACGTCCTGACTTTC; CDR3aa: CASSLAGTFPYSGANVLTF
j_gene: TRBJ2-5; abundance: NA; len: 14; v_gene: TRBV19; d_gene: NA; CDR3nt: TGTGCCAGTACCTCCATCGACAACACTGAGACCCAGTACTTC; CDR3aa: CASTSIDNTETQYF
j_gene: TRBJ2-2; abundance: NA; len: 14; v_gene: TRBV4-1; d_gene: NA; CDR3nt: TGCGCCAGCAGCCAAGTGAGGTACACCGGGGAGCTGTTTTTT; CDR3aa: CASSQVRYTGELFF
j_gene: TRBJ2-7; abundance: NA; len: 15; v_gene: TRBV6-5; d_gene: TRBD2; CDR3nt: TGTGCCAGCAGTTACGACGGGACTAGCTCCTACGAGCAGTACTTC; CDR3aa: CASSYDGTSSYEQYF